The rows below give T cell receptor beta chains drawn from one sample of a study of shared clonotypes between healthy human individuals. Assay used: immunoSEQ multiplex PCR; TCRdb lists only in-frame clones, some missing. Found here are about 1.5 million clones, 96% of them singletons; the top ten hold roughly 1.1%. Sequences were obtained from naive CD4+ T cells sorted from blood. These receptors were collected from a man aged 30 to 45 in good health. Each CDR3 is given with its conserved first and last residue. Fields, in order: CDR3 protein, CDR3 DNA, clone size, J gene, D gene, V gene. D genes are given only for firm matches. Not every row has a clone size; where given, it reads once, few, many or a size class.

cdr3_aa: CASSLGVGRPVLDTDTQYF
cdr3_nt: TGTGCCAGCAGCTTAGGAGTCGGGAGGCCCGTTTTGGACACAGATACGCAGTATTTT
clone_size: NA
j_call: TRBJ2-3
d_call: TRBD2
v_call: TRBV7-2

cdr3_aa: CASSPGNYNEQFF
cdr3_nt: TGTGCCAGCAGCCCCGGGAATTACAATGAGCAGTTCTTC
clone_size: NA
j_call: TRBJ2-1
d_call: NA
v_call: TRBV14

cdr3_aa: CASSQGTGFYGYTF
cdr3_nt: TGCGCCAGCAGCCAAGGGACAGGGTTCTATGGCTACACCTTC
clone_size: NA
j_call: TRBJ1-2
d_call: TRBD1
v_call: TRBV4-1

cdr3_aa: CASSSGTVNTGELFF
cdr3_nt: TGTGCCAGCAGTTCCGGGACGGTGAACACCGGGGAGCTGTTTTTT
clone_size: NA
j_call: TRBJ2-2
d_call: NA
v_call: TRBV11-2

cdr3_aa: CASGPSVNTGELFF
cdr3_nt: TGCGCCAGCGGGCCTAGCGTTAACACCGGGGAGCTGTTTTTT
clone_size: NA
j_call: TRBJ2-2
d_call: NA
v_call: TRBV5-1

cdr3_aa: CASSLVGQQETQYF
cdr3_nt: TGTGCCAGCAGCTTGGTGGGACAGCAAGAGACCCAGTACTTC
clone_size: NA
j_call: TRBJ2-5
d_call: TRBD1
v_call: TRBV7-8

cdr3_aa: CASSSRSTTEAGGYNEQFF
cdr3_nt: TGCGCCAGCAGCTCCCGCAGCACAACTGAGGCGGGAGGCTACAATGAGCAGTTCTTC
clone_size: NA
j_call: TRBJ2-1
d_call: TRBD2
v_call: TRBV5-1

cdr3_aa: CASSWTGRDSTEAFF
cdr3_nt: TGCGCCAGCAGCTGGACAGGGCGCGATAGCACTGAAGCTTTCTTT
clone_size: NA
j_call: TRBJ1-1
d_call: TRBD1
v_call: TRBV5-1

cdr3_aa: CASSLEGRETTGELFF
cdr3_nt: TGTGCCAGCAGCTTAGAGGGGCGGGAGACCACCGGGGAGCTGTTTTTT
clone_size: once
j_call: TRBJ2-2
d_call: TRBD2
v_call: TRBV11-3

cdr3_aa: CASLGGVLEQYF
cdr3_nt: TGTGCCAGCCTTGGGGGTGTCCTCGAGCAGTACTTC
clone_size: NA
j_call: TRBJ2-7
d_call: NA
v_call: TRBV28

cdr3_aa: CASSSRRAGVPYEQYF
cdr3_nt: TGTGCCAGCAGCTCAAGGAGAGCGGGAGTACCCTACGAGCAGTACTTC
clone_size: NA
j_call: TRBJ2-7
d_call: TRBD2
v_call: TRBV11-1

cdr3_aa: CASSEETQYF
cdr3_nt: TGTGCCAGCTCGGAAGAGACCCAGTACTTC
clone_size: NA
j_call: TRBJ2-5
d_call: NA
v_call: TRBV18

cdr3_aa: CASSSGTHQAYEQYF
cdr3_nt: TGTGCCAGCAGTTCCGGGACCCACCAGGCCTACGAGCAGTACTTC
clone_size: NA
j_call: TRBJ2-7
d_call: NA
v_call: TRBV7-9

cdr3_aa: CASSVAGQHFRSTSYEQYF
cdr3_nt: TGTGCCAGCAGCGTAGCTGGACAGCACTTCCGCTCGACGTCCTACGAGCAGTACTTC
clone_size: NA
j_call: TRBJ2-7
d_call: NA
v_call: TRBV9

cdr3_aa: CASKLGGTTYEQYF
cdr3_nt: TGTGCCAGCAAATTGGGGGGAACGACCTACGAGCAGTACTTC
clone_size: once
j_call: TRBJ2-7
d_call: NA
v_call: TRBV11-2

cdr3_aa: CASSPLRQGGTEAFF
cdr3_nt: TGTGCCAGCAGTCCCCTCCGGCAGGGAGGGACTGAAGCTTTCTTT
clone_size: NA
j_call: TRBJ1-1
d_call: NA
v_call: TRBV27

cdr3_aa: CASSMGQGNGRAFF
cdr3_nt: TGTGCCAGCAGCATGGGACAGGGTAATGGCAGAGCTTTCTTT
clone_size: NA
j_call: TRBJ1-1
d_call: TRBD1
v_call: TRBV5-4

cdr3_aa: CASSLTGNQPQHF
cdr3_nt: TGTGCCAGTAGCCTGACAGGGAACCAGCCCCAGCATTTT
clone_size: NA
j_call: TRBJ1-5
d_call: TRBD1
v_call: TRBV19

cdr3_aa: CASSQQGPHYTEAFF
cdr3_nt: TGTGCCAGCAGTCAACAGGGGCCCCACTACACTGAAGCTTTCTTT
clone_size: once
j_call: TRBJ1-1
d_call: TRBD1
v_call: TRBV6-5

cdr3_aa: CASSTPRGLGYEQYF
cdr3_nt: TGTGCCAGCAGCACCCCCCGCGGGCTAGGCTACGAGCAGTACTTC
clone_size: NA
j_call: TRBJ2-7
d_call: NA
v_call: TRBV7-9

cdr3_aa: CASSYDEGNEQFF
cdr3_nt: TGTGCCAGCAGTTATGATGAGGGTAATGAGCAGTTCTTC
clone_size: NA
j_call: TRBJ2-1
d_call: NA
v_call: TRBV6-5

cdr3_aa: CASSEAGRATQYF
cdr3_nt: TGTGCCAGCAGTGAAGCGGGCAGGGCGACCCAGTACTTC
clone_size: NA
j_call: TRBJ2-5
d_call: NA
v_call: TRBV6-1

cdr3_aa: CASTVSSYNEQFF
cdr3_nt: TGTGCCAGCACCGTCAGCTCCTACAATGAGCAGTTCTTC
clone_size: NA
j_call: TRBJ2-1
d_call: NA
v_call: TRBV5-5

cdr3_aa: CASRAGPRNTQYF
cdr3_nt: TGTGCCTCGCGGGCAGGGCCTAGGAATACGCAGTATTTT
clone_size: NA
j_call: TRBJ2-3
d_call: NA
v_call: TRBV6-5

cdr3_aa: CASTSVYNEQFF
cdr3_nt: TGTGCCAGCACTAGCGTTTACAATGAGCAGTTCTTC
clone_size: NA
j_call: TRBJ2-1
d_call: NA
v_call: TRBV9

cdr3_aa: CARSITGLQPQHF
cdr3_nt: TGTGCCAGAAGCATCACAGGGCTTCAGCCCCAGCATTTT
clone_size: NA
j_call: TRBJ1-5
d_call: NA
v_call: TRBV7-5

cdr3_aa: CASKGGRSYNEQFF
cdr3_nt: TGTGCCAGTAAAGGGGGAAGGTCCTACAATGAGCAGTTCTTC
clone_size: once
j_call: TRBJ2-1
d_call: NA
v_call: TRBV19

cdr3_aa: CASSFLTPSTGGHEAFF
cdr3_nt: TGTGCCAGCAGCTTCCTTACTCCCTCGACAGGGGGCCATGAAGCTTTCTTT
clone_size: NA
j_call: TRBJ1-1
d_call: TRBD1
v_call: TRBV5-6

cdr3_aa: CASSNRLAGEPLNTGELFF
cdr3_nt: TGTGCCAGCAGCAATAGACTAGCGGGAGAACCACTGAACACCGGGGAGCTGTTTTTT
clone_size: NA
j_call: TRBJ2-2
d_call: TRBD2
v_call: TRBV7-9

cdr3_aa: CASSSNLYNEQFF
cdr3_nt: TGTGCCAGCAGCTCGAACCTATACAATGAGCAGTTCTTC
clone_size: NA
j_call: TRBJ2-1
d_call: NA
v_call: TRBV7-6

cdr3_aa: CASSLTGTSPLYEQYF
cdr3_nt: TGTGCCAGCAGCTTGACTGGGACTAGCCCCCTTTACGAGCAGTACTTC
clone_size: NA
j_call: TRBJ2-7
d_call: TRBD2
v_call: TRBV7-2